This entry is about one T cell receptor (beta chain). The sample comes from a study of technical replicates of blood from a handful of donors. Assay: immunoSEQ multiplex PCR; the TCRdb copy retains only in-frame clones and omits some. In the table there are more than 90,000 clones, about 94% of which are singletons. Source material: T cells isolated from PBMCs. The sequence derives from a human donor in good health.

CDR3 nucleotides: TGTGCCAGCAGCCCGATTGGCGGGGACGGGGAGCTGTTTTTT. This gives the protein CASSPIGGDGELFF. This chain links TRBV7-7 with TRBJ2-2; tentative D call: TRBD2 (6 bases). The CDR3 sequence is 14 residues long. CDR1 SSHAT and CDR2 FNYEAQ come from the germline V gene (reference sequence). Trimming took off 5 bases at V and 7 bases at J, with 14 bases between the two ends. The variable domain in full, with the rest retrieved from reference TRBV7-7 and TRBJ2-2, is GAGVSQSPRYKVTKRGQDVTLRCDPISSHATLYWYQQALGQGPEFLTYFNYEAQPDKSGLPSDRFSAERPEGSISTLTIQRTEQRDSAMYRCASSPIGGDGELFFGEGSRLTVL.